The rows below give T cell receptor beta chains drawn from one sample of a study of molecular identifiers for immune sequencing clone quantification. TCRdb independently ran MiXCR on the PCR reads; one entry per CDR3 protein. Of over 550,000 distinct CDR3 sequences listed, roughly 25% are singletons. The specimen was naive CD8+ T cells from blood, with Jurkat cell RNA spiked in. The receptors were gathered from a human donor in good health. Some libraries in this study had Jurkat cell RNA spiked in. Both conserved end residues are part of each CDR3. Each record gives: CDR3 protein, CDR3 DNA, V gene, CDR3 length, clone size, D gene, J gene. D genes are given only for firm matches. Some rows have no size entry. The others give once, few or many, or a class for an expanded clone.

CDR3: CASRESGPYLKNTEAFF; DNA: TGTGCCAGTAGGGAGTCGGGGCCCTACTTAAAAAACACTGAAGCTTTCTTT; V: TRBV2; length: 17; size: few; D: .; J: TRBJ1-1
CDR3: CASSSTRLAGHSYEQYF; DNA: TGTGCCAGCAGTTCCACCCGACTAGCGGGACACTCCTACGAGCAGTACTTC; V: TRBV28; length: 17; size: .; D: TRBD2; J: TRBJ2-7
CDR3: CASSFPSGRAGGNYGYTF; DNA: TGTGCCAGCAGCTTCCCCTCCGGTCGGGCAGGGGGGAACTATGGCTACACCTTC; V: TRBV7-2; length: 18; size: few; D: TRBD1; J: TRBJ1-2
CDR3: CASNTPLTSGRSYEQYF; DNA: TGTGCCAGCAATACCCCTCTGACTAGCGGCCGCTCCTACGAGCAGTACTTC; V: TRBV6-2/TRBV6-3; length: 17; size: .; D: TRBD2; J: TRBJ2-7
CDR3: CAGGAGTSIEQFF; DNA: TGTGCCGGCGGCGCCGGGACTAGCATTGAGCAGTTCTTC; V: TRBV11-2; length: 13; size: .; D: TRBD2; J: TRBJ2-1
CDR3: CAWSTTGSGELFF; DNA: TGTGCCTGGAGTACGACAGGGTCCGGGGAGCTGTTTTTT; V: TRBV30; length: 13; size: .; D: TRBD1; J: TRBJ2-2
CDR3: CASSLVRQSDKQFF; DNA: TGTGCCAGCAGCTTAGTTCGACAGAGTGATAAGCAGTTCTTC; V: TRBV7-8; length: 14; size: many; D: .; J: TRBJ2-1
CDR3: CASSGLAVQETQYF; DNA: TGTGCCAGCAGCGGACTAGCGGTCCAAGAGACCCAGTACTTC; V: TRBV11-2; length: 14; size: few; D: TRBD2; J: TRBJ2-5
CDR3: CAINTPGQGSYEQYF; DNA: TGTGCCATCAATACCCCGGGACAGGGGAGCTACGAGCAGTACTTC; V: TRBV10-3; length: 15; size: .; D: TRBD1; J: TRBJ2-7
CDR3: CASSQGGAGDYEQYF; DNA: TGCGCCAGCAGCCAAGGAGGGGCGGGGGACTACGAGCAGTACTTC; V: TRBV4-3; length: 15; size: many; D: TRBD2; J: TRBJ2-7
CDR3: CASSLSAGASHNEQFF; DNA: TGTGCCAGCAGCTTGTCGGCCGGGGCCAGTCACAATGAGCAGTTCTTC; V: TRBV7-9; length: 16; size: .; D: .; J: TRBJ2-1
CDR3: CASSFWARREGPTYEQCF; DNA: TGTGCCAGCAGCTTTTGGGCTAGGCGGGAGGGCCCGACCTACGAGCAGTGCTTC; V: TRBV7-6; length: 18; size: once; D: TRBD2; J: TRBJ2-7
CDR3: CASSEATPDRRVQETQYF; DNA: TGTGCCAGCAGTGAAGCCACACCTGATCGGCGGGTCCAAGAGACCCAGTACTTC; V: TRBV2; length: 18; size: few; D: .; J: TRBJ2-5
CDR3: CASSSGGVNQPQHF; DNA: TGTGCCAGCAGCTCAGGGGGCGTCAATCAGCCCCAGCATTTT; V: TRBV6-2/TRBV6-3; length: 14; size: many; D: TRBD1; J: TRBJ1-5
CDR3: CATSDPRTGESSYNEQFF; DNA: TGTGCCACCAGTGATCCCCGGACAGGCGAAAGCTCCTACAATGAGCAGTTCTTC; V: TRBV24-1; length: 18; size: few; D: TRBD1; J: TRBJ2-1
CDR3: CASSLPRGLTPGEQYF; DNA: TGTGCCAGCAGCTTACCCCGGGGCTTGACCCCTGGGGAGCAGTACTTC; V: TRBV7-9; length: 16; size: .; D: .; J: TRBJ2-7
CDR3: CASAGGGRKNTEAFF; DNA: TGTGCCAGCGCAGGGGGGGGCAGGAAGAACACTGAAGCTTTCTTT; V: TRBV5-6; length: 15; size: .; D: TRBD1; J: TRBJ1-1
CDR3: CASSPYTQATQYF; DNA: TGTGCCAGCAGCCCGTATACCCAAGCGACCCAGTACTTC; V: TRBV12-3/TRBV12-4; length: 13; size: .; D: .; J: TRBJ2-5
CDR3: CASSNGGAGDTQYF; DNA: TGTGCCAGCAGCAACGGGGGGGCCGGGGATACGCAGTATTTT; V: TRBV6-5; length: 14; size: many; D: TRBD2; J: TRBJ2-3
CDR3: CASSSIGRKYYQETQYF; DNA: TGTGCCAGCAGCTCTATCGGACGGAAATATTACCAAGAGACCCAGTACTTC; V: TRBV7-9; length: 17; size: few; D: .; J: TRBJ2-5
CDR3: CATRLSLDSGNTIYF; DNA: TGTGCCACCCGGTTGTCCCTGGACTCTGGAAACACCATATATTTT; V: TRBV7-9; length: 15; size: .; D: .; J: TRBJ1-3